These 7 T cell receptor beta chains came from one sample sequenced in a study of cytomegalovirus exposure and HLA in healthy donors. In the PCR, 60 Vbeta and 13 Jbeta primers were used. Assay: immunoSEQ multiplex PCR; the TCRdb copy retains only in-frame clones and omits some. The table has approximately 150,000 clones, 65% to 90% seen once; the top ten hold about 10%. The source material was PBMCs. The receptors come from a man aged 45-65 years in good health and CMV-seropositive.

This clone has just a few counts. V gene TRBV28 combines with J gene TRBJ2-5; 9 bases fit TRBD2. Germline loops: CDR1 MDHEN, CDR2 SYDVKM. V was clipped by 5 bases and J by 2 bases; unmatched bases: 9. CDR3 length: 16 amino acids. The CDR3 is CASSLPGLAGQETQYF. CDR3 DNA: TGTGCCAGCAGTCTTCCCGGGCTAGCGGGGCAAGAGACCCAGTACTTC. Supplemented by reference TRBV28 and TRBJ2-5, the full variable domain reads DVKVTQSSRYLVKRTGEKVFLECVQDMDHENMFWYRQDPGLGLRLIYFSYDVKMKEKGDIPEGYSVSREKKERFSLILESASTNQTSMYLCASSLPGLAGQETQYFGPGTRLLVL.

This clone was observed a handful of times. The rearrangement links TRBV15 to TRBJ2-5; the match to TRBD2 covers 8 bases. The tail of the sequence fits TRBJ2-7 better, so the J call may be wrong. This CDR3 is 17 amino acids long. The V gene's germline CDR1 is LNHNV and CDR2 YYDKDF (reference sequence). CDR3 sequence (DNA): TGTGCCACCAGCAGAGATCGGGGGGGCAGTAGGGATCGCGAGCAGTACTTC. Translated: CATSRDRGGSRDREQYF.

The rearrangement links TRBV28 to TRBJ1-3; D is perhaps TRBD1 (5 bases). Germline assignment: CDR1 MDHEN and CDR2 SYDVKM. The CDR3 spans 16 residues. V shed 1 base and J shed 1 base, with 11 bases lying between them. The CDR3 sequence is CASSLLGEMSGNTIYF. CDR3 nucleotide sequence: TGTGCCAGCAGTTTATTAGGGGAAATGTCTGGAAACACCATATATTTT.

This chain connects TRBV7-9 to TRBJ2-1, with D maybe TRBD1 (5 bases). V was clipped by 8 bases and J by 7 bases, with 18 bases between them. Germline values: CDR1 SEHNR, CDR2 FQNEAQ (reference sequence). The length of the CDR3 is 14 residues. DNA of the CDR3: TGTGCCAGCGGCTCGGACATCCAAGGGAATGAGCAGTTCTTC. Translation: CASGSDIQGNEQFF. Drawing the rest from reference TRBV7-9 and TRBJ2-1, the complete variable domain is DTGVSQNPRHKITKRGQNVTFRCDPISEHNRLYWYRQTLGQGPEFLTYFQNEAQLEKSRLLSDRFSAERPKGSFSTLEIQRTEQGDSAMYLCASGSDIQGNEQFFGPGTRLTVL.

This chain connects TRBV6-1 to TRBJ2-7, with unresolved D. Trimming shortened V by 7 bases and J by 3 bases, and 10 bases separated the two germline ends. The CDR3 runs 12 residues. In germline, CDR1 is MNHNS, CDR2 SASEGT. The CDR3 spells CASKREFYEQYF. Here the CDR3 DNA reads TGTGCCAGCAAGCGAGAATTCTACGAGCAGTACTTC.

The V and J genes are TRBV4-2 and TRBJ2-2; 10 positions agree with TRBD2. In germline, CDR1 is LGHNA, CDR2 YNFKEQ. The CDR3 runs to 17 residues. Trimming took 0 bases from V and 6 from J; bases not matched to a gene: 7. The CDR3 here is CASSQEASGSSAGELFF. CDR3 DNA sequence: TGTGCCAGCAGCCAAGAAGCTAGCGGGAGTAGCGCCGGGGAGCTGTTTTTT.

The rearrangement uses TRBV2 and TRBJ1-1; no firm D call. Germline assignment: CDR1 SNHLY and CDR2 FYNNEI. This CDR3 comprises 14 residues. The V and J ends lost 5 bases and 0 bases respectively, with 10 bases between them. The chain's CDR3 is CASSIGGLNTEAFF. The CDR3 DNA sequence: TGTGCCAGCAGTATCGGAGGGTTGAACACTGAAGCTTTCTTT.